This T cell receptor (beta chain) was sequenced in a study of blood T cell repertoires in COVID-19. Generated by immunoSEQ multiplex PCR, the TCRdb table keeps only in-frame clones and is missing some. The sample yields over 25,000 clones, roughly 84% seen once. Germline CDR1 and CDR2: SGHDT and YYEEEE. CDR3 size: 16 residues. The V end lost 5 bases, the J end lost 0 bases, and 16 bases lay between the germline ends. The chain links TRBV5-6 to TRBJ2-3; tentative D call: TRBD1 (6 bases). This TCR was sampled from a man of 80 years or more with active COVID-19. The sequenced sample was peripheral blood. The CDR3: CASSTRQVSSTDTQYF. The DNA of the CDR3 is TGTGCCAGCAGTACCCGACAGGTTTCTAGCACAGATACGCAGTATTTT.